This TCR beta chain was identified in a study of Graves' ophthalmopathy and Graves' hyperthyroidism. This clonotype has ten or more counts. What it recognizes is unknown. RNA served as the template for amplifying TCR beta CDR3 regions. HTBI primers primed a first-round RT-PCR, and a second-round multiplex PCR followed. TCRdb reprocessed the multiplex PCR reads via MiXCR and lists one record per CDR3 protein. The table includes roughly 700,000 distinct CDR3 sequences, 40% detected once. Trimming left V 5 bases short and J 4 bases short, with 14 bases between. Germline CDR1 is ENHRY and CDR2 is SYGVKD. This CDR3 has 14 amino acids. Study-wide results and limits: Discrimination between ophthalmopathy and stable hyperthyroidism by a 13-signature model showed 87.88% sensitivity and 70% to 82% specificity.

Sequenced input: peripheral blood. V and J are TRBV10-3 and TRBJ1-1; perhaps TRBD1 as D (6 bases). The TCR originated in an adult man with Graves' ophthalmopathy. CDR3 nucleotides: TGTGCCATCAGTAAGGAGGGGGAGACCACTGAAGCTTTCTTT. This sequence encodes CAISKEGETTEAFF.